This T cell receptor (gamma chain) was sequenced during a study of human gamma delta and Vdelta1 T cells (dated by TCRdb to 2016 to 2019). Context from the whole study: In this study, the researchers looked at Delta One T cells, which are Vd1+ gamma-delta T cells, to see how well they work as cytotoxic effectors against acute myeloid leukemia. The study at large found these results: Polyclonality and broad cytotoxic targeting of acute myeloid leukemia were reported for Delta One T cells.

Library prep was done by PCR. Sequencing was performed on an Illumina MiSeq. Identical DNA sequences were merged into single rows after TCRdb reprocessed the public reads with CATT. For this sample there are around 4,500 gamma-chain clones; 25% to 35% appear just once. Of the sample, just under 3% falls within the top ten clones. The table lists this clone with a few counts. Its antigen is not yet known. No base qualities exist here, and no much larger clone lies one base off it. Distinct nucleotide sequences in the sample also encode this CDR3. The CDR3, from cysteine to phenylalanine, totals 15 residues. The read is trimmed to its CDR3 DNA, 45 bases read in frame from base 1. V is cut back by 4 bases and J by 0 bases, with 5 bases in the junction unmatched. Via the germline V gene, CDR1 is EGSTGY and CDR2 YDSYTSSV.

The rearrangement combines TRGV4 with TRGJP2. The sample taken for sequencing was Vdelta1 gamma-delta T cells from blood grown in culture (DOT cells). What the cell subset or site label conveys for this sample: Delta One T cells, in vitro expanded/differentiated Vd1+ gamma-delta T cells. The receptor was derived from a human donor in good health. In nucleotides, the sequence is TGTGCCACCTGGGACGTTTATAGTAGTGATTGGATCAAGACGTTT. It translates as CATWDVYSSDWIKTF.